The 7 T cell receptor beta chains given below trace back to one sample, sequenced in a study of patients and donors after allogeneic stem cell transplantation. Using its own MiXCR run on the RT-PCR reads, TCRdb lists one record per CDR3 protein. The sample holds some 880,000 distinct CDR3 sequences, roughly 18% seen once. Sample: blood, either unsorted or a sorted T cell fraction (not recorded which). Receptors were obtained from a human donor who was either an allogeneic HSCT recipient or a stem cell or donor lymphocyte infusion donor (not recorded which). It is not recorded whose cells these are; they may come from a transplant donor.

The chain uses TRBV4-1 and TRBJ1-1; D unresolved. V was cut by 0 bases and J by 11 bases, with 19 bases left in between. From germline, CDR1 is MGHRA and CDR2 YSYEKL. The CDR3 has 15 residues. CDR3 residues: CASSQENRAEKDAFF. For the CDR3, the DNA is TGCGCCAGCAGCCAAGAAAATCGGGCGGAGAAAGACGCTTTCTTT.

This clonotype has only a few counts. V is TRBV12-3 or TRBV12-4 and J is TRBJ2-2; TRBD2 might be the D (6 bases). Trimming stripped 3 bases from V and 7 bases from J, with 12 bases between. This CDR3 has 14 amino acids. CDR3 coding DNA: TGTGCCAGCAGTTTGGGGGGACCGGGCGGGGAGCTGTTTTTT. As protein: CASSLGGPGGELFF.

In this sample, this clonotype turned up a few times. The chain joins TRBV27 to TRBJ1-1; 7 bases align to TRBD1. CDR3 size: 14 residues. In germline, CDR1 is MNHEY, CDR2 SMNVEV (reference sequence). Trimming cost V 6 bases and J 1 base; bases outside gene matches: 5. CDR3 in DNA: TGTGCCAGCAGAGGGGGCAGGGCGAACACTGAAGCTTTCTTT. It codes for CASRGGRANTEAFF.

V and J are TRBV20-1 and TRBJ1-5, with unresolved D. The V end was cut by 1 base, the J end by 2 bases, with 6 bases between. Germline-derived CDR1 and CDR2 are DFQATT and SNEGSKA (reference sequence). The CDR3 is 13 residues long. The CDR3 loop is CSARVDRNQPQHF. DNA of the CDR3: TGCAGTGCTAGAGTGGACCGCAATCAGCCCCAGCATTTT.

This clonotype was detected ten times or more. V gene TRBV12-3 or TRBV12-4 combines with J gene TRBJ1-4; maybe TRBD1 (6 bases). V shed 6 bases and J shed 6 bases, with 8 bases lying between them. The CDR3 contains 12 residues. The chain's CDR3 is CASRDRDEKLFF. CDR3 in DNA: TGTGCCAGCAGGGACAGAGATGAAAAACTGTTTTTT.

The chain links TRBV4-3 to TRBJ2-7, with a possible D match to TRBD2 (5 bases). The germline V gene has CDR1 LGHNA and CDR2 YSLEER. This CDR3 is built from 15 residues. The ends were cut back, 0 bases at V and 2 bases at J, with 11 bases in the middle. The CDR3 loop reads CASSQDLWRPYEQYF. CDR3 nucleotide sequence: TGCGCCAGCAGCCAAGATCTGTGGAGGCCCTACGAGCAGTACTTC.

There are a few counts of this clonotype. J is TRBJ2-1 and V is TRBV7-8; 7 bases agree with TRBD2. The CDR3 consists of 16 residues. Germline values: CDR1 SGHVS, CDR2 FQNEAQ. Germline trimming cut 4 bases from V and 5 bases from J; bases unmatched to any gene: 11. The CDR3 protein is CASSSKLTSRDNEQFF. The CDR3 nucleotides are TGTGCCAGCAGCTCCAAGCTGACTAGCCGTGACAATGAGCAGTTCTTC.